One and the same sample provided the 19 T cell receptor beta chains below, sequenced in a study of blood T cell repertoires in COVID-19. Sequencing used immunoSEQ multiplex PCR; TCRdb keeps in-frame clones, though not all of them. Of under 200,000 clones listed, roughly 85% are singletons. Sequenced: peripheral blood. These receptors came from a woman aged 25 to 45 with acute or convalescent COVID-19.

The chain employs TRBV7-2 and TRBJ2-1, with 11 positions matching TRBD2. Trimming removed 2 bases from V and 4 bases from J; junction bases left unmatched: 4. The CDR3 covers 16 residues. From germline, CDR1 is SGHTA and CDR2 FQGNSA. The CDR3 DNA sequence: TGTGCCAGCAGCTTACGACTAGCGGGGATTTACAATGAGCAGTTCTTC. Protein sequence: CASSLRLAGIYNEQFF. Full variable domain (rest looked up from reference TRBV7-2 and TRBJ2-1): GAGVSQSPSNKVTEKGKDVELRCDPISGHTALYWYRQSLGQGLEFLIYFQGNSAPDKSGLPSDRFSAERTGGSVSTLTIQRTQQEDSAVYLCASSLRLAGIYNEQFFGPGTRLTVL.

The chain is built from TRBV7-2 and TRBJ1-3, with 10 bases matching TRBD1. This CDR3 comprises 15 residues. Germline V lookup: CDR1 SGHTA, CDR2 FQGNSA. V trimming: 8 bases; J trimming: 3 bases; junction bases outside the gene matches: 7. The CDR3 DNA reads TGTGCCAGCGGGGGACAGGGGATTTATGGAAACACCATATATTTT. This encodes CASGGQGIYGNTIYF.

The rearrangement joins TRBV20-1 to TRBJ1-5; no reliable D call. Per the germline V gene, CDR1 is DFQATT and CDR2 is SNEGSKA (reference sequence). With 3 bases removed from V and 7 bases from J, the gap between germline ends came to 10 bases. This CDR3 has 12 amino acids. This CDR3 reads CSASNGIQPQHF. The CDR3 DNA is TGCAGTGCTAGTAACGGGATCCAGCCCCAGCATTTT.

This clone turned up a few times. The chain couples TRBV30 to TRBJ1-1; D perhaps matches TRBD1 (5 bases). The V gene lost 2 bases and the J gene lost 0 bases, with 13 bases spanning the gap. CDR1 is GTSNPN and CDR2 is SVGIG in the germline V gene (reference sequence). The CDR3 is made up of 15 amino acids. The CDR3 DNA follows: TGTGCCTGGAGTCGGTGGGGGGGATTGAACACTGAAGCTTTCTTT. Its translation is CAWSRWGGLNTEAFF.

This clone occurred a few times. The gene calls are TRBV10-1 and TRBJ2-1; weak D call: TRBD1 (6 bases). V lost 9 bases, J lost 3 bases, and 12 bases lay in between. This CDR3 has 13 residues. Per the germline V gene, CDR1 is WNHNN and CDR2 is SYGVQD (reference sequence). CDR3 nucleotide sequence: TGCGCCAGTGGGGGCAGGGACTACAATGAGCAGTTCTTC. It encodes CASGGRDYNEQFF.

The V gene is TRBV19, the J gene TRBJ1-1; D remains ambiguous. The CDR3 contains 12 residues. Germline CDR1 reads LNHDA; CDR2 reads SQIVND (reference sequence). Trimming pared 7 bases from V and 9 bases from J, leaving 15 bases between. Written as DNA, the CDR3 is TGTGCCAGTACCCACAGCCGTCTCCAAGCTTTCTTT. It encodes CASTHSRLQAFF.

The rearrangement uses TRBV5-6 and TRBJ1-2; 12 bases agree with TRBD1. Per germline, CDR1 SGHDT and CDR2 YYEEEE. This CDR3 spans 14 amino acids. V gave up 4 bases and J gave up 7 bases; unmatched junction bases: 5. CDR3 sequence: CASSTGQGATGYTF. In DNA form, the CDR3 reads TGTGCCAGCAGCACGGGACAGGGGGCCACTGGCTACACCTTC.

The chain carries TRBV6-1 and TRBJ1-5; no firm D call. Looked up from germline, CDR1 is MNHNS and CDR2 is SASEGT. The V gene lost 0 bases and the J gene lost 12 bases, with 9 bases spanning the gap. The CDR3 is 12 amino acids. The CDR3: CASSEATGNQHF. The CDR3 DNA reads TGTGCCAGCAGTGAAGCCACCGGGAACCAGCATTTT.

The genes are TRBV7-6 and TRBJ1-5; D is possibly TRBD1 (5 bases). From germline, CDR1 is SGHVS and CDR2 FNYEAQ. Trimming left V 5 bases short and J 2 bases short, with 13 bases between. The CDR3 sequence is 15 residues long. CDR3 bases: TGTGCCAGCAGCCCCGCGGCCAGGGGCAATCAGCCCCAGCATTTT. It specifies CASSPAARGNQPQHF.

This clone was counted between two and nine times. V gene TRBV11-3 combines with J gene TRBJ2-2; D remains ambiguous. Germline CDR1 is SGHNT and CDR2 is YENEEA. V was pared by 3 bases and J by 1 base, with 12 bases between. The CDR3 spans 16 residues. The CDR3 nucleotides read TGTGCCAGCAGCTTTGCCAAGCTAGAGAACACCGGGGAGCTGTTTTTT. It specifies CASSFAKLENTGELFF. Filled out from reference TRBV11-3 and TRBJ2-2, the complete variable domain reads EAGVVQSPRYKIIEKKQPVAFWCNPISGHNTLYWYLQNLGQGPELLIRYENEEAVDDSQLPKDRFSAERLKGVDSTLKIQPAELGDSAVYLCASSFAKLENTGELFFGEGSRLTVL.

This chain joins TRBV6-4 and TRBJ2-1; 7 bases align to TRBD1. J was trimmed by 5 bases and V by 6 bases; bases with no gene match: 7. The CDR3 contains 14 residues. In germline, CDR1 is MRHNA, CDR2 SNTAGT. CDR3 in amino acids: CASRRDRTHNEQFF. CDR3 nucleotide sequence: TGTGCCAGCAGGAGGGACAGAACCCACAATGAGCAGTTCTTC.

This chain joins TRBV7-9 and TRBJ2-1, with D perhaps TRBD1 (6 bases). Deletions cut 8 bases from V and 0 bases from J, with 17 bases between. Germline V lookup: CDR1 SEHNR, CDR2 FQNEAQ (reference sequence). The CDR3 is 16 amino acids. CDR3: CASGGFRGSSYNEQFF. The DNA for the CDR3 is TGTGCCAGCGGCGGATTCAGGGGTAGCTCCTACAATGAGCAGTTCTTC. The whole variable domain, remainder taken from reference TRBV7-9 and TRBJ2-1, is DTGVSQNPRHKITKRGQNVTFRCDPISEHNRLYWYRQTLGQGPEFLTYFQNEAQLEKSRLLSDRFSAERPKGSFSTLEIQRTEQGDSAMYLCASGGFRGSSYNEQFFGPGTRLTVL.

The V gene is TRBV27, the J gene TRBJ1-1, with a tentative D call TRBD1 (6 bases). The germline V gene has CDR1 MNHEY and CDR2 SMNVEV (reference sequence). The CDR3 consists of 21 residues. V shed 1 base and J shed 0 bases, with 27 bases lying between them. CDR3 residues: CASSLWGPGYANMDLNTEAFF. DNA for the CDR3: TGTGCCAGCAGTTTATGGGGGCCCGGATATGCAAACATGGATTTGAACACTGAAGCTTTCTTT.

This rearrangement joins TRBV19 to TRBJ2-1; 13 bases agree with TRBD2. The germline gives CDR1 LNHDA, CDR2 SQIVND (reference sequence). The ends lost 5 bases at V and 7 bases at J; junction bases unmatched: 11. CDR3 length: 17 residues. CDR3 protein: CASSVRLAGGPSNEQFF. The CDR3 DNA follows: TGTGCCAGTAGTGTTAGACTAGCGGGGGGTCCTTCGAATGAGCAGTTCTTC. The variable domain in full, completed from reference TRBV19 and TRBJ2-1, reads DGGITQSPKYLFRKEGQNVTLSCEQNLNHDAMYWYRQDPGQGLRLIYYSQIVNDFQKGDIAEGYSVSREKKESFPLTVTSAQKNPTAFYLCASSVRLAGGPSNEQFFGPGTRLTVL.

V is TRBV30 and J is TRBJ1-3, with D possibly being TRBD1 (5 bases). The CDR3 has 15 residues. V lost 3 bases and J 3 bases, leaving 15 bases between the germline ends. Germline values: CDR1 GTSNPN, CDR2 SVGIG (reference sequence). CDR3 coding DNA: TGTGCCTGGAGCAACGACCAGGGCTTTGGAAACACCATATATTTT. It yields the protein CAWSNDQGFGNTIYF.

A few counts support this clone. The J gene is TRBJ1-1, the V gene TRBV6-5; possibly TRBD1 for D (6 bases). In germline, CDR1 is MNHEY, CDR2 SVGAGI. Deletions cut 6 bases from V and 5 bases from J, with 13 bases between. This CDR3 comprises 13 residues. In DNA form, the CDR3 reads TGTGCCAGCAGCCGTCCTACAGGGACTGAAGCTTTCTTT. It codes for CASSRPTGTEAFF.

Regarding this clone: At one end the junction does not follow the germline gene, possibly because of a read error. CDR3 sequence (DNA): TGTGCCTGGAGTATCACCAGCGGGGGGCAGCACTTCTTC. It yields the protein CAWSITSGGQHFF. J is TRBJ2-1 and V is TRBV30; 9 nucleotides align to TRBD2. The CDR3 runs to 13 residues. Germline assignment: CDR1 GTSNPN and CDR2 SVGIG (reference sequence). Based on the CDR3 plus reference TRBV30 and TRBJ2-1, the full variable domain is SQTIHQWPATLVQPVGSPLSLECTVEGTSNPNLYWYRQAAGRGLQLLFYSVGIGQISSEVPQNLSASRPQDRQFILSSKKLLLSDSGFYLCAWSITSGGQHFFGPGTRLTVL.

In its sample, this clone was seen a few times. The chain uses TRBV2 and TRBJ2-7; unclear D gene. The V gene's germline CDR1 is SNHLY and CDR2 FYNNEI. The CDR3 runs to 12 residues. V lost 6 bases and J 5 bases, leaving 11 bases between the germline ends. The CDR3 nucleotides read TGTGCCAGCAGCGTACAGCCCCACGAGCAGTACTTC. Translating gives CASSVQPHEQYF. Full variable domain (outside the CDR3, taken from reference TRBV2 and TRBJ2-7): EPEVTQTPSHQVTQMGQEVILRCVPISNHLYFYWYRQILGQKVEFLVSFYNNEISEKSEIFDDQFSVERPDGSNFTLKIRSTKLEDSAMYFCASSVQPHEQYFGPGTRLTVT.

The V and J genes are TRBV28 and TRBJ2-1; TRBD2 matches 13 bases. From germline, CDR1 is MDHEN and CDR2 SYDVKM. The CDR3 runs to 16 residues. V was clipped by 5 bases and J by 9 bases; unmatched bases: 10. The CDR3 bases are TGTGCCAGCAGTGCCGGACTAGCGGGAGAGTTGAGTGAGCAGTTCTTC. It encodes CASSAGLAGELSEQFF. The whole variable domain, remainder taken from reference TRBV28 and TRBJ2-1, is DVKVTQSSRYLVKRTGEKVFLECVQDMDHENMFWYRQDPGLGLRLIYFSYDVKMKEKGDIPEGYSVSREKKERFSLILESASTNQTSMYLCASSAGLAGELSEQFFGPGTRLTVL.